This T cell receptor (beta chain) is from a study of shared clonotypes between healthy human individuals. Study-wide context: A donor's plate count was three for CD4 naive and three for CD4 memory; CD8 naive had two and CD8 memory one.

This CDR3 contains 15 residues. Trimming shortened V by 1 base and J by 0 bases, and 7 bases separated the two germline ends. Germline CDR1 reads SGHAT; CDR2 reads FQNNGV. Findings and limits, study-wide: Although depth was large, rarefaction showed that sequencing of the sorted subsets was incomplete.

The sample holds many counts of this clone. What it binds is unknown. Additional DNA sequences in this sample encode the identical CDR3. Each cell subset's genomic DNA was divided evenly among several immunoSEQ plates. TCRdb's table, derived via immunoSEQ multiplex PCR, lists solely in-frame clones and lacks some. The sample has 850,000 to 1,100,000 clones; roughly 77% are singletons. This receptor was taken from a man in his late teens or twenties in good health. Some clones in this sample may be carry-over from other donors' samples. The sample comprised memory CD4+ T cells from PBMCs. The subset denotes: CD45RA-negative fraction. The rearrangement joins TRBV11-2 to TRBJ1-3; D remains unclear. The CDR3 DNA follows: TGTGCCAGCAGCTTAGGAACAAGCTCTGGAAACACCATATATTTT. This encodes CASSLGTSSGNTIYF.